A single sample is the source of the 24 T cell receptor beta chains below, sequenced in a study of T cells in Graves' hyperthyroidism and ophthalmopathy. Researchers amplified the TCR beta CDR3 regions from RNA transcripts. TCR CDR3 regions were first amplified by RT-PCR with HTBI primers. TCRdb re-analysed the multiplex PCR reads in MiXCR, keeping a single row per CDR3 protein. The data show about 480,000 distinct CDR3 sequences, about an eighth seen once. Sample: blood. The receptor set was obtained from a woman aged 18 to 35 with Graves' hyperthyroidism.

This clonotype was picked up many times. The rearrangement joins TRBV2 to TRBJ2-7; TRBD1 agrees at 10 bases. After removal of 7 bases from V and 4 bases from J, the junction contained 13 bases not matched to a gene. Per the germline V gene, CDR1 is SNHLY and CDR2 is FYNNEI. The CDR3 spans 16 residues. The CDR3 nucleotides read TGTGCCAGCACCTGGGAGGAGGGACAGGGGTTTTACGAGCAGTACGTC. The encoded protein is CASTWEEGQGFYEQYV.

A few counts support this clonotype. This chain joins TRBV20-1 and TRBJ1-2; TRBD1 aligns across 10 bases. Losses at the gene ends were 3 bases for V and 5 bases for J; bases not matched to a gene: 12. CDR3 length: 16 residues. The V gene's germline CDR1 is DFQATT and CDR2 SNEGSKA (reference sequence). The CDR3 protein is CSASASGTGAYYGYTF. Written as DNA, the CDR3 is TGCAGTGCTAGTGCTTCAGGGACAGGGGCGTATTATGGCTACACCTTC.

The CDR3 loop is CASSGTGEVFSTGELFF. The CDR3 nucleotides are TGTGCCAGCAGCGGGACAGGGGAGGTATTTAGCACCGGGGAGCTGTTTTTT. This chain connects TRBV6-1 to TRBJ2-2; the match to TRBD1 covers 10 bases. The germline gives CDR1 MNHNS, CDR2 SASEGT. The V segment lost 6 bases and the J segment 4 bases; nucleotides outside the gene matches: 11. The CDR3 length is 17 residues.

This clonotype occurred once. The chain carries TRBV29-1 and TRBJ1-1; 10 bases map to TRBD1. The CDR3 consists of 14 residues. The V gene's germline CDR1 is SQVTM and CDR2 ANQGSEA. V dropped 7 bases and J dropped 1; count of bases not matched to a gene: 6. The CDR3 spells CSADRTGGNTEAFF. CDR3 nucleotide sequence: TGCAGCGCCGATAGGACAGGGGGGAACACTGAAGCTTTCTTT.

This clonotype was picked up many times. The rearrangement uses TRBV13 and TRBJ2-7; tentative D call: TRBD2 (7 bases). Trimming removed 5 bases from V and 0 bases from J, with 17 bases in between. The V gene's germline CDR1 is PRHDT and CDR2 FYEKMQ (reference sequence). The CDR3 is 16 amino acids. The chain's CDR3 is CASSPGGLADSYEQYV. As DNA, the CDR3 is TGTGCCAGCAGCCCCGGGGGGCTAGCGGACTCCTACGAGCAGTACGTC.

In this sample, this clonotype turned up many times. This chain connects TRBV5-5 to TRBJ2-7; 8 bases line up with TRBD1. This CDR3 contains 16 residues. The junction had 9 bases not matched to a gene; V was cut back by 1 base and J by 3 bases. CDR1 SGHKS and CDR2 YYEKEE come from the germline V gene (reference sequence). As DNA, the CDR3 is TGTGCCAGCAGCTTGTCAGGACAGGGTCCCCTCTACGAGCAGTACGTC. Translating gives CASSLSGQGPLYEQYV.

This clonotype was picked up many times. The chain joins TRBV3-1 to TRBJ1-2; no clear D. Looked up from germline, CDR1 is LGHDT and CDR2 is YNNKEL (reference sequence). The ends were cut back, 4 bases at V and 3 bases at J, with 12 bases in the middle. This CDR3 comprises 14 residues. CDR3 loop: CASSPQVSYYGYTF. CDR3 nucleotide sequence: TGTGCCAGCAGCCCCCAGGTGTCGTACTATGGCTACACCTTC.

The gene calls are TRBV30 and TRBJ2-3; D tentatively fits TRBD1 or TRBD2 (5 bases each). The germline gives CDR1 GTSNPN, CDR2 SVGIG (reference sequence). This CDR3 is built from 14 residues. V dropped 8 bases and J dropped 0 bases, with 15 bases sitting between them. The CDR3 loop is CASPRGPSTDTQYF. CDR3 nucleotides: TGTGCCAGTCCTCGGGGCCCTAGCACAGATACGCAGTATTTT.

This clonotype was counted between two and nine times. The gene calls are TRBV24-1 and TRBJ2-1; TRBD1 might be the D (5 bases). This CDR3 is 17 amino acids long. Trimming left V 4 bases short and J 8 bases short, with 23 bases between. Germline CDR1 reads KGHDR; CDR2 reads SFDVKD. The CDR3 is CATSEKWGNSLGDEQFF. The CDR3 DNA reads as TGTGCCACCAGTGAGAAGTGGGGAAATAGCCTAGGGGATGAGCAGTTCTTC.

This chain joins TRBV5-8 and TRBJ1-1, with D tentatively TRBD1 (6 bases). This CDR3 comprises 13 residues. CDR1 is SGHTS and CDR2 is YDEGEE in the germline V gene. V lost 5 bases and J lost 2, with 10 bases in between. The CDR3 nucleotides read TGTGCCAGCAGAACCAGGGGAAACACTGAAGCTTTCTTT. Translation: CASRTRGNTEAFF.

Ten or more counts support this clonotype. J is TRBJ2-5 and V is TRBV6-1, with 10 bases that match TRBD1. V trimming: 5 bases; J trimming: 4 bases; junction bases outside the gene matches: 1. The CDR3 is 13 amino acids. Germline assignment: CDR1 MNHNS and CDR2 SASEGT. The CDR3: CASSWDRGETQYF. The CDR3 coding sequence is TGTGCCAGCAGTTGGGACAGGGGAGAGACCCAGTACTTC.

The chain recombines TRBV6-1 with TRBJ2-6, with 14 bases lining up with TRBD2. The CDR3 contains 16 residues. CDR1 and CDR2 from the germline V gene are MNHNS and SASEGT. The trim removed 6 bases at V and 3 bases at J, leaving 1 base unmatched. The CDR3 DNA follows: TGTGCCAGCAGAGGACTAGCGGGAGGTGGGGCCAACGTCCTGACTTTC. This codes for CASRGLAGGGANVLTF.

CDR3 loop: CATGGRVTGELFF. Here the CDR3 DNA reads TGTGCCACCGGTGGGCGTGTCACCGGGGAGCTGTTTTTT. J is TRBJ2-2 and V is TRBV24-1; D is ambiguous. Trimming cost V 9 bases and J 4 bases, with 11 bases left between them. Germline V lookup: CDR1 KGHDR, CDR2 SFDVKD. This CDR3 is 13 amino acids long.

This clonotype was counted at least ten times. The chain joins TRBV11-2 to TRBJ2-5, with unresolved D. Germline CDR1 SGHAT, CDR2 FQNNGV. Trimming shortened V by 1 base and J by 5 bases, and 8 bases separated the two germline ends. This CDR3 spans 13 amino acids. The CDR3 bases are TGTGCCAGCAGCTTAGGCTACGCGGAGACCCAGTACTTC. Protein product: CASSLGYAETQYF.

This clonotype was observed a few times. A much larger clone differs from this one at a single base, so this may be a read error. The chain is built from TRBV30 and TRBJ2-3; TRBD2 might be the D (5 bases). The CDR3 has 17 residues. Germline V gene sequence: CDR1 GTSNPN, CDR2 SVGIG (reference sequence). With 0 bases removed from V and 4 bases from J, the gap between germline ends came to 20 bases. The DNA of the CDR3 is TGTGCCTGGAGTGTAAGGGTAGGAGGACCCCCCCCAGATACGCAGTATTTT. Encoded protein: CAWSVRVGGPPPDTQYF.

This clonotype came up many times. V is TRBV12-3 or TRBV12-4 and J is TRBJ1-5, with 11 bases matching TRBD1. J lost 6 bases, V lost 1 base, and 5 bases had no gene match. CDR3 size: 16 residues. CDR3 nucleotide sequence: TGTGCCAGCAGTTTAGTAGGACAGGGGGCGAGTCAGCCCCAGCATTTT. This gives the protein CASSLVGQGASQPQHF.

J is TRBJ1-5 and V is TRBV19; D gene unclear. Trimming left V 1 base short and J 2 bases short, with 18 bases between. In germline, CDR1 is LNHDA, CDR2 SQIVND (reference sequence). The CDR3 runs to 18 residues. Here the CDR3 reads CASSIGTPGPTGNQPQHF. The CDR3, as DNA: TGTGCCAGTAGTATAGGAACCCCCGGGCCGACGGGCAATCAGCCCCAGCATTTT.

This clonotype was seen only a few times. The rearrangement joins TRBV5-6 to TRBJ2-4; D remains unclear. This CDR3 is 16 amino acids long. V was clipped by 1 base and J by 1 base, with 12 bases between them. CDR1 is SGHDT, CDR2 YYEEEE, per germline. Here the CDR3 reads CASSLIVTEAKNIQYF. CDR3 DNA: TGTGCCAGCAGCTTGATTGTAACAGAGGCCAAAAACATTCAGTACTTC. The variable domain in full, completed from reference TRBV5-6 and TRBJ2-4, reads DAGVTQSPTHLIKTRGQQVTLRCSPKSGHDTVSWYQQALGQGPQFIFQYYEEEERQRGNFPDRFSGHQFPNYSSELNVNALLLGDSALYLCASSLIVTEAKNIQYFGAGTRLSVL.

In its sample, this clonotype was seen a few times. This chain links TRBV7-6 with TRBJ2-6; D gene uncertain. The CDR3 is made up of 17 amino acids. The ends were cut back, 0 bases at V and 0 bases at J, with 9 bases in the middle. In germline, CDR1 is SGHVS, CDR2 FNYEAQ. This chain's CDR3 is CASSLADPYSGANVLTF. CDR3 sequence (DNA): TGTGCCAGCAGCTTAGCGGACCCGTACTCTGGGGCCAACGTCCTGACTTTC.

Many counts were recorded for this clonotype. V gene TRBV30 combines with J gene TRBJ1-2, with D maybe TRBD1 (6 bases). The ends were cut back, 4 bases at V and 6 bases at J, with 12 bases in the middle. The germline V gene encodes CDR1 GTSNPN and CDR2 SVGIG (reference sequence). The CDR3 totals 12 residues. CDR3 in amino acids: CAWMSRGNGYTF. The CDR3 coding sequence is TGTGCCTGGATGAGCAGGGGAAATGGCTACACCTTC.

J is TRBJ2-3 and V is TRBV11-3; D is possibly TRBD1 (5 bases). The CDR3 is 17 residues long. Germline-derived CDR1 and CDR2 are SGHNT and YENEEA. Trimming stripped 6 bases from V and 0 bases from J, with 19 bases between. The CDR3 loop reads CASSYYPTESSTDTQYF. CDR3 coding DNA: TGTGCCAGCAGTTACTACCCGACAGAGTCTAGCACAGATACGCAGTATTTT.

This clonotype was counted many times. V and J are TRBV11-2 and TRBJ2-7; 14 nucleotides agree with TRBD2. CDR3 length: 17 residues. Germline lookup yields CDR1 SGHAT and CDR2 FQNNGV. V shed 4 bases and J 6 bases; nucleotides not matched to a gene: 11. The CDR3: CASSSGTSGRRGAEQYV. DNA of the CDR3: TGTGCCAGCAGCTCCGGGACTAGCGGGAGAAGGGGCGCCGAGCAGTACGTC.

This clonotype has at least ten counts. The rearrangement uses TRBV20-1 and TRBJ1-1; the match to TRBD1 covers 7 bases. Germline assignment: CDR1 DFQATT and CDR2 SNEGSKA (reference sequence). The V segment lost 6 bases and the J segment 0 bases; nucleotides outside the gene matches: 4. CDR3 size: 13 residues. The DNA of the CDR3 is TGCAGTGCCTCTGACAGGGTGAACACTGAAGCTTTCTTT. Its translation: CSASDRVNTEAFF.

On this clonotype itself: This may arise from a read error, as a much more abundant clone is one base away. The chain links TRBV6-1 to TRBJ2-6; D possibly corresponds to TRBD1 (5 bases). In germline, CDR1 is MNHNS, CDR2 SASEGT. The CDR3 length is 17 residues. CDR3 bases: TGTGTCAGCAGTCAGGGAATCCCCCAATCTGGGGCCAACGTCCTGACTTTC. Protein product: CVSSQGIPQSGANVLTF.